Listed here is a single T cell receptor (beta chain). CDR1 is MNHEY and CDR2 is SMNVEV in the germline V gene (reference sequence). V lost 6 bases, J lost 0 bases, and 9 bases lay in between. The CDR3 length is 15 residues. Only in-frame clones appear in the TCRdb table, and some are missing; sequencing was by immunoSEQ multiplex PCR. The table has tens of thousands of clones, roughly nine tenths seen once; the top ten hold more than 8%. This specimen belongs to a study of T cell changes during pregnancy in multiple sclerosis. The sample in question was peripheral blood, obtained after pregnancy. The rearrangement links TRBV27 to TRBJ1-6; D is ambiguous. The sequence was obtained from a female donor in good health, enrolled as a control in a pregnancy study. As DNA, the CDR3 is TGTGCCAGCAGCCCCCCGAGCTCCTATAATTCACCCCTCCACTTT. Its protein is CASSPPSSYNSPLHF.